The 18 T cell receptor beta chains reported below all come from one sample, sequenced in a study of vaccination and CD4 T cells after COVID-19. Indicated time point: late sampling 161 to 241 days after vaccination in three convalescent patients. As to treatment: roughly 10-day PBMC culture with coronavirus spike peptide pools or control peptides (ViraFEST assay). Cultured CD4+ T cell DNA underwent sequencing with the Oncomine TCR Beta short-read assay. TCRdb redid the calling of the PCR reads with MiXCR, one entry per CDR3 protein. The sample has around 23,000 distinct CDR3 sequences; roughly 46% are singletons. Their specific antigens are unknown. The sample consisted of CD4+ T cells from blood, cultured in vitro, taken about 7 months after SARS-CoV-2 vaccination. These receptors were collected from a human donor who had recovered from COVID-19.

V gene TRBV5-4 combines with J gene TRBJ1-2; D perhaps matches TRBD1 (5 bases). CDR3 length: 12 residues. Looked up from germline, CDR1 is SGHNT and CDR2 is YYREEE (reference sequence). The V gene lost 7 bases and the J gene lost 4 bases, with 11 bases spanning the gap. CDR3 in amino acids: CASGRDLYGYTF. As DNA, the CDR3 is TGTGCCAGCGGCCGGGACCTCTATGGCTACACCTTC.

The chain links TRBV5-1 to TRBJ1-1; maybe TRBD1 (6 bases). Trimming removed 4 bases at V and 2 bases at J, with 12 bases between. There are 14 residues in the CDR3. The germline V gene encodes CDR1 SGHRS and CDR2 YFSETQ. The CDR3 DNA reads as TGCGCCAGCAGCGTGGTCAGGGGCAACACTGAAGCTTTCTTT. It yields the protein CASSVVRGNTEAFF.

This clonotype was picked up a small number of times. CDR3 residues: CASSATWISSGANVLTF. CDR3 coding DNA: TGTGCCAGCAGTGCTACATGGATTAGTTCTGGGGCCAACGTCCTGACTTTC. The chain joins TRBV6-1 to TRBJ2-6, with D uncertain. The CDR3 runs 17 residues. V was cut by 4 bases and J by 1 base, with 14 bases left in between. Germline CDR1 reads MNHNS; CDR2 reads SASEGT.

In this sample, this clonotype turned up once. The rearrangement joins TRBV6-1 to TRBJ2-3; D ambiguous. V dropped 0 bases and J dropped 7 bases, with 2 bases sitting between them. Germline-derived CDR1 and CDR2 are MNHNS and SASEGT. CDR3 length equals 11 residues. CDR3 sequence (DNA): TGTGCCAGCAGTGAAGCATATACGCAGTATTTT. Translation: CASSEAYTQYF.

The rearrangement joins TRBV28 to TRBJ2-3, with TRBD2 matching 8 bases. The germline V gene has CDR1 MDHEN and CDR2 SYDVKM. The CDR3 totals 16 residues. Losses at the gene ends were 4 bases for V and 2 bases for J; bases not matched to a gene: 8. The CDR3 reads CASSWGLDLVTDTQYF. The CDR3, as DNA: TGTGCCAGCAGTTGGGGACTAGATTTGGTCACAGATACGCAGTATTTT.

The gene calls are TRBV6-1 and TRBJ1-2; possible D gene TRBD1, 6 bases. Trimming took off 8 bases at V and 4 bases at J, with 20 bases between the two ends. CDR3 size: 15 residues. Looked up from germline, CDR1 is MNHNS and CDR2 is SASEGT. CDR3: CASRYGAGEGYGYTF. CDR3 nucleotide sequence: TGTGCCAGCCGCTACGGCGCAGGGGAGGGCTATGGCTACACCTTC.

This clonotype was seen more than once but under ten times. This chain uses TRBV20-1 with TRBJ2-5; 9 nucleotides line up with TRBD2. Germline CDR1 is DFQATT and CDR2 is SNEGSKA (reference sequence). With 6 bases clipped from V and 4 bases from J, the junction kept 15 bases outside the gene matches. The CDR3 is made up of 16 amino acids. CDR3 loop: CSAEPPAGGVGETQYF. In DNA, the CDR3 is TGCAGTGCCGAACCTCCAGCGGGAGGCGTGGGAGAGACCCAGTACTTC.

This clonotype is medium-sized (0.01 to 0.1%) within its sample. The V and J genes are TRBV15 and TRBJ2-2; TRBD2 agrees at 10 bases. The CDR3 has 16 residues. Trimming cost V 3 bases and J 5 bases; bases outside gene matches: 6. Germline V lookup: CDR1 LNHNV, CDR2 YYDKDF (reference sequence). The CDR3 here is CATSSLAGARTGELFF. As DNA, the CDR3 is TGTGCCACCAGCAGTCTAGCGGGAGCTCGGACCGGGGAGCTGTTTTTT.

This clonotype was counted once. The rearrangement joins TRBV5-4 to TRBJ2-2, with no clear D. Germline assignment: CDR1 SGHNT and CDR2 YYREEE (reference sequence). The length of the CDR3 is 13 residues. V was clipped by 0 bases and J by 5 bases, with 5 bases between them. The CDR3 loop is CASSLDSTGELFF. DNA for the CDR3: TGTGCCAGCAGCTTGGACAGTACCGGGGAGCTGTTTTTT.

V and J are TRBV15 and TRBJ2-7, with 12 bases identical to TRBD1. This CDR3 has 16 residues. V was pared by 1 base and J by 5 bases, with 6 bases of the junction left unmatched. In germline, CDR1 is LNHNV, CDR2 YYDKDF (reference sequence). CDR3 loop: CATSRVLGTGGDEQYF. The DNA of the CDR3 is TGTGCCACCAGCAGAGTACTCGGGACAGGGGGCGACGAGCAGTACTTC. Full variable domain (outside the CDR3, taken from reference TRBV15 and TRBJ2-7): DAMVIQNPRYQVTQFGKPVTLSCSQTLNHNVMYWYQQKSSQAPKLLFHYYDKDFNNEADTPDNFQSRRPNTSFCFLDIRSPGLGDTAMYLCATSRVLGTGGDEQYFGPGTRLTVT.

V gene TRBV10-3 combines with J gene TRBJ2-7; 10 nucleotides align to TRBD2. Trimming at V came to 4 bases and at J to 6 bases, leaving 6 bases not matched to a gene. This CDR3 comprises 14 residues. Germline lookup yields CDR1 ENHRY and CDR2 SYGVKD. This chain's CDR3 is CAISAASGSREQYF. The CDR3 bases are TGTGCCATCAGTGCGGCTAGCGGGAGTCGCGAGCAGTACTTC.

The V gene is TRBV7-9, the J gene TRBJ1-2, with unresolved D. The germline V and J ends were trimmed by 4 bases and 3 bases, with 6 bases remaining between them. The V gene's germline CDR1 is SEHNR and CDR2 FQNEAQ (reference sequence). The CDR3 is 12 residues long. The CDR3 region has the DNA TGTGCCAGCAGCTCGACCGACTATGGCTACACCTTC. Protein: CASSSTDYGYTF.

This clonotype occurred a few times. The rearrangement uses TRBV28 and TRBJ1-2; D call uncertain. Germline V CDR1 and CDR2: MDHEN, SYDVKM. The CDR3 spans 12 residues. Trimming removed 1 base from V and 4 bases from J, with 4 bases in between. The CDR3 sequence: CASSLSPYGYTF. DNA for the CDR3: TGTGCCAGCAGTTTATCCCCCTATGGCTACACCTTC.

The CDR3 bases are TGTGCCATCAGTGACACCAGGGAAAATAGTGGCTACACCTTC. It yields the protein CAISDTRENSGYTF. The chain is built from TRBV10-3 and TRBJ1-2; D is possibly TRBD1 (5 bases). The CDR3 runs 14 residues. V was trimmed by 3 bases and J by 7 bases, leaving 15 bases between them. In germline, CDR1 is ENHRY, CDR2 SYGVKD.

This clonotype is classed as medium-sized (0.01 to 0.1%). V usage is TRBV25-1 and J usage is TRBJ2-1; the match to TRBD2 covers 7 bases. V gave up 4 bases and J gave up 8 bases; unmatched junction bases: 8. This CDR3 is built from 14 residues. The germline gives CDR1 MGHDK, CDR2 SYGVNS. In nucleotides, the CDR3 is TGTGCCAGCAGTGCTGCGGGAGTCGGGTATGAGCAGTTCTTC. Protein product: CASSAAGVGYEQFF.

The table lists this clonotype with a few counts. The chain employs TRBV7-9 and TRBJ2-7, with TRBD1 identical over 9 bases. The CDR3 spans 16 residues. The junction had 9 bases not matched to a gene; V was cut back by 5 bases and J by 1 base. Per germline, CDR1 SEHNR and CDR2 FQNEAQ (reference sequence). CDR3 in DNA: TGTGCCAGCAGCCCACCACGGACAGGGGTGTCCTACGAGCAGTACTTC. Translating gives CASSPPRTGVSYEQYF.

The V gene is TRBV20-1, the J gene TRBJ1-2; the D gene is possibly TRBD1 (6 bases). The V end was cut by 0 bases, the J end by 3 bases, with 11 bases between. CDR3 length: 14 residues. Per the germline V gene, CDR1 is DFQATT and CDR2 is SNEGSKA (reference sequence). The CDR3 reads CSARDRGRDYGYTF. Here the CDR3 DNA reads TGCAGTGCTAGAGATCGGGGGCGCGACTATGGCTACACCTTC.

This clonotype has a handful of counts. The CDR3, as DNA: TGTGCCAGCAGCCCAAGCATAGACAGGGGGATTAGCAATCAGCCCCAGCATTTT. Its translation: CASSPSIDRGISNQPQHF. The chain couples TRBV7-8 to TRBJ1-5; 9 nucleotides align to TRBD1. Germline trimming cut 5 bases from V and 0 bases from J; bases unmatched to any gene: 11. The CDR3 totals 18 residues. Looked up from germline, CDR1 is SGHVS and CDR2 is FQNEAQ.